Each of the 21 T cell receptor beta chains below was sequenced from the same sample in a study of persistence of HIV-infected CD4 T cells. Which antigens these TCRs recognize remains unknown. This was the immunoSEQ version 4 assay in survey mode. Only in-frame clones appear in the TCRdb table, and some are missing; sequencing was by immunoSEQ multiplex PCR. The sample gives around 35,000 clones, 80% to 85% of which show up once; roughly 1% is in the top ten. Overlapping HIV-1 Gag 15-mer peptides at approximately 1 ug per peptide per mL were used. Sorted nonresponding memory CD4+ T cells were CD40L-negative, CD69-negative, CD45RO-high. The sample here was cultured CD4+ T cells from PBMCs, taken from a patient who received antiretroviral therapy. All receptors derive from an adult with HIV. The donor label of this sample is uncertain.

This clone was found a few times. The chain employs TRBV6-5 and TRBJ1-5, with D possibly matching TRBD1 (5 bases). The V gene lost 6 bases and the J gene lost 2 bases, with 11 bases spanning the gap. CDR3 length equals 14 residues. Germline V CDR1 and CDR2: MNHEY, SVGAGI. CDR3 residues: CASSYSQGNQPQHF. DNA of the CDR3: TGTGCCAGCAGCTATTCACAGGGCAATCAGCCCCAGCATTTT.

The rearrangement links TRBV6-2 or TRBV6-3 to TRBJ1-5, with TRBD1 matching over 7 bases. V was pared by 5 bases and J by 4 bases, with 2 bases of the junction left unmatched. Germline CDR1 MNHEY, CDR2 SVGEGT. The CDR3 has 13 residues. CDR3 sequence (DNA): TGTGCCAGCAGTCGGGACAGAAATCAGCCCCAGCATTTT. This translates into CASSRDRNQPQHF.

This chain connects TRBV19 to TRBJ1-2, with 9 bases fitting TRBD1. The CDR3 spans 14 residues. In germline, CDR1 is LNHDA, CDR2 SQIVND (reference sequence). Trimming at V came to 3 bases and at J to 7 bases, leaving 6 bases not matched to a gene. DNA for the CDR3: TGTGCCAGTAGTATGGGACAGGGAGTCGCTGGCTACACCTTC. It yields the protein CASSMGQGVAGYTF.

This clone occurred once. This rearrangement joins TRBV7-8 to TRBJ2-2; no definite D call. V was cut by 5 bases and J by 4 bases, with 5 bases left in between. CDR1 is SGHVS, CDR2 FQNEAQ, per germline. The CDR3 runs to 12 residues. CDR3 DNA sequence: TGTGCCAGCAGCCTACGCACCGGGGAGCTGTTTTTT. Its translation: CASSLRTGELFF.

The chain couples TRBV5-1 to TRBJ1-6, with TRBD1 identical over 7 bases. The germline V gene encodes CDR1 SGHRS and CDR2 YFSETQ. CDR3 size: 15 residues. J lost 5 bases, V lost 4 bases, and 6 bases had no gene match. The CDR3 sequence is CASSVGTADNSPLHF. CDR3 DNA sequence: TGCGCCAGCAGCGTGGGGACAGCGGATAATTCACCCCTCCACTTT.

V gene TRBV21-1 combines with J gene TRBJ1-1; the table's D gene call, TRBD1, was not cross checked with the DNA. TRBV21-1 constitutes a pseudogene. The CDR3 extends over 17 amino acids. This CDR3 reads CASSRPARNRGPGIAFF. CDR3 DNA sequence: TGTGCCAGCAGCCGCCCGGCAAGGAACAGGGGGCCCGGGATTGCTTTCTTT.

The chain has TRBV29-1 and TRBJ1-1; no definite D call. The length of the CDR3 is 12 residues. Looked up from germline, CDR1 is SQVTM and CDR2 is ANQGSEA. V gave up 7 bases and J gave up 6 bases, with 15 bases separating them. This CDR3 is CSGSIRDSEAFF. The CDR3 DNA reads as TGCAGCGGATCTATACGGGATTCTGAAGCTTTCTTT.

V usage is TRBV5-1 and J usage is TRBJ1-4, with 7 bases that match TRBD1. The CDR3 sequence is 14 residues long. Germline-derived CDR1 and CDR2 are SGHRS and YFSETQ. J was trimmed by 8 bases and V by 3 bases; bases with no gene match: 7. The CDR3 spells CASSSSTQGEKLFF. CDR3 bases: TGCGCCAGCAGCTCCTCCACACAGGGGGAAAAACTGTTTTTT.

The V and J genes are TRBV6-4 and TRBJ2-1; D tentatively reads TRBD1 or TRBD2 (5 bases each). CDR1 and CDR2 from the germline V gene are MRHNA and SNTAGT. The length of the CDR3 is 14 residues. The V and J ends lost 6 bases and 9 bases respectively, with 18 bases between them. The CDR3 nucleotides are TGTGCCAGCAGCCCCTTGGGACGTATAGGTGAGCAGTTCTTC. Translated, it gives CASSPLGRIGEQFF.

CDR3 nucleotide sequence: TGTGCCAGCATCCTGGACAGGGCTTATAATCAGCCCCAGCATTTT. Residues: CASILDRAYNQPQHF. The J gene is TRBJ1-5, the V gene TRBV6-5; 8 positions agree with TRBD1. Germline assignment: CDR1 MNHEY and CDR2 SVGAGI. This CDR3 spans 15 amino acids. V trimming: 7 bases; J trimming: 4 bases; junction bases outside the gene matches: 9.

The chain combines TRBV30 with TRBJ1-1; the D is unclear. This CDR3 spans 13 amino acids. V lost 4 bases to trimming and J lost 5 bases, with 14 bases between them. Germline CDR1 and CDR2: GTSNPN and SVGIG (reference sequence). The CDR3 coding sequence is TGTGCCTGGAAAGCTAGAGTTGGGACTGAAGCTTTCTTT. It codes for CAWKARVGTEAFF.

This chain uses TRBV18 with TRBJ2-2, with D tentatively TRBD2 (5 bases). The CDR3 is 15 residues long. Germline-derived CDR1 and CDR2 are KGHSH and LQKENI. The V end lost 6 bases, the J end lost 5 bases, and 16 bases lay between the germline ends. The DNA of the CDR3 is TGTGCCAGCTCCCGTCTTACGGGGATTACCGGGGAGCTGTTTTTT. This codes for CASSRLTGITGELFF.

By share of the sample, this clone is medium-sized. The chain links TRBV30 to TRBJ1-1, with D possibly being TRBD1 (6 bases). The CDR3 totals 13 residues. CDR1 and CDR2 from the germline V gene are GTSNPN and SVGIG (reference sequence). Between the trimmed V and J ends, which lost 1 base and 5 bases, there was a span of 11 bases. CDR3 DNA sequence: TGTGCCTGGAGTGCCGACAGGAGGACTGAAGCTTTCTTT. This sequence encodes CAWSADRRTEAFF. Full variable domain (rest looked up from reference TRBV30 and TRBJ1-1): SQTIHQWPATLVQPVGSPLSLECTVEGTSNPNLYWYRQAAGRGLQLLFYSVGIGQISSEVPQNLSASRPQDRQFILSSKKLLLSDSGFYLCAWSADRRTEAFFGQGTRLTVV.

The rearrangement uses TRBV11-3 and TRBJ1-3; D unresolved. CDR1 is SGHNT, CDR2 YENEEA, per germline. With 7 bases removed from V and 0 bases from J, the gap between germline ends came to 19 bases. The CDR3 contains 17 residues. The CDR3 region has the DNA TGTGCCAGCACCCCCGGACTGGCAACATCCTCTGGAAACACCATATATTTT. This sequence encodes CASTPGLATSSGNTIYF.

The rearrangement uses TRBV18 and TRBJ1-1; D is perhaps TRBD1 (5 bases). Germline lookup yields CDR1 KGHSH and CDR2 LQKENI. This CDR3 is 15 amino acids long. Trimming left V 3 bases short and J 11 bases short, with 22 bases between. In DNA form, the CDR3 reads TGTGCCAGCTCACCCTCCGCGTTGGGAGGGGAAAGGGCTTTCTTT. It yields the protein CASSPSALGGERAFF. The variable domain in full, with the rest retrieved from reference TRBV18 and TRBJ1-1, is NAGVMQNPRHLVRRRGQEARLRCSPMKGHSHVYWYRQLPEEGLKFMVYLQKENIIDESGMPKERFSAEFPKEGPSILRIQQVVRGDSAAYFCASSPSALGGERAFFGQGTRLTVV.

The chain couples TRBV28 to TRBJ1-5, with unresolved D. V was pared by 2 bases and J by 5 bases, with 16 bases between. The CDR3 sequence is 16 residues long. CDR1 and CDR2 (germline): MDHEN, SYDVKM. CDR3: CASSLHSPGRDQPQHF. The CDR3 coding sequence is TGTGCCAGCAGTTTACACAGCCCCGGTAGAGATCAGCCCCAGCATTTT.

CDR3 residues: CASSSGQRYNEQFF. CDR3 sequence (DNA): TGTGCCAGCAGTTCAGGGCAGCGGTACAATGAGCAGTTCTTC. The V and J genes are TRBV6-4 and TRBJ2-1, with D possibly being TRBD1 or TRBD2 (5 bases each). The V and J ends lost 5 bases and 4 bases respectively, with 12 bases between them. Germline V gene lookup returns CDR1 MRHNA and CDR2 SNTAGT. The CDR3 length is 14 residues.

This clone was recorded a few times. The V and J genes are TRBV24-1 and TRBJ2-5; TRBD1 matches 11 bases. V gave up 8 bases and J gave up 4 bases; unmatched junction bases: 5. CDR3 length equals 14 residues. CDR1 is KGHDR and CDR2 is SFDVKD in the germline V gene. The CDR3 protein is CATMGQGGGETQYF. CDR3 nucleotide sequence: TGTGCCACCATGGGACAGGGGGGCGGAGAGACCCAGTACTTC.

V is TRBV19 and J is TRBJ2-2; 7 bases are a match to TRBD1. CDR3 length: 13 residues. Germline values: CDR1 LNHDA, CDR2 SQIVND (reference sequence). V gave up 5 bases and J gave up 6 bases; unmatched junction bases: 3. CDR3: CASSVGQAGELFF. CDR3 nucleotides: TGTGCCAGTAGTGTCGGACAGGCCGGGGAGCTGTTTTTT.

This clone was detected once. This chain connects TRBV14 to TRBJ1-5; D gene unclear. Trimming pared 0 bases from V and 7 bases from J, leaving 7 bases between. CDR1 is SGHDN and CDR2 is FVKESK in the germline V gene. The CDR3 sequence is 13 residues long. The CDR3 loop is CASSQDYQQPQHF. For the CDR3, the DNA is TGTGCCAGCAGCCAAGATTATCAGCAGCCCCAGCATTTT.

With respect to this clone: The same CDR3 is also encoded by other DNA sequences in this sample. The V gene is TRBV5-4, the J gene TRBJ1-1; perhaps TRBD1 as D (5 bases). The CDR3 sequence is 12 residues long. Between the trimmed V and J ends, which lost 0 bases and 8 bases, there was a span of 8 bases. The germline CDR1 and CDR2 sequences are SGHNT and YYREEE (reference sequence). Here the CDR3 DNA reads TGTGCCAGCAGCTTGGGGGGACCCGAAGCTTTCTTT. It specifies CASSLGGPEAFF.